This T cell receptor beta chain derives from a study of CD8+ T cells in alopecia areata. CDR1 and CDR2 from the germline V gene are NNHDY and SYVADS. V shed 2 bases, J shed 1 base, and the junction held 3 bases outside the gene matches. This CDR3 region has 15 residues. cDNA prepared by RNA extraction and subsequent reverse transcription served as the template for sequencing. Repertoires were generated with immunoSEQ multiplex PCR, while TCRdb's copy carries only in-frame clones and drops some. Altogether around 100,000 clones were found in the sample, and no singletons occur. For this clone: Gene names refer to mouse genes. Read data end 4 residues before the CDR3 end; the end is taken from the germline J gene.

Sequencing was performed on lesional skin. The receptor was isolated from a C3H/HeJ mouse with alopecia areata. The MHC haplotype of this mouse line is H2-k. The chain joins TRBV13-3 to TRBJ2-4; 8 bases are shared with TRBD1. CDR3 protein: CASSDRGRGQNTLYF. Partial CDR3 DNA: TGTGCCAGCAGTGACAGGGGGCGAGGTCAAAAC.